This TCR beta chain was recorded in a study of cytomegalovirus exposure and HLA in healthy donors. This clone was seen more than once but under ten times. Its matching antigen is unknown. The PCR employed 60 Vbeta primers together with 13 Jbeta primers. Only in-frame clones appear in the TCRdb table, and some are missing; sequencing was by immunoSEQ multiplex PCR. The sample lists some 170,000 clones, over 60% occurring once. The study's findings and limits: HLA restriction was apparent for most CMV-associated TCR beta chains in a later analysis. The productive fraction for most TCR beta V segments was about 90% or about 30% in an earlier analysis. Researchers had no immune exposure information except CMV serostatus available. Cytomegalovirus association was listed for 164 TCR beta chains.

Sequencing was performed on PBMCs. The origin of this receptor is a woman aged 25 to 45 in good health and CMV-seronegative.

Here the CDR3 DNA reads TGTGCCAGCAGCTTAGTGCTCCATACTAATTCCCAAGAGACCCAGTACTTC. Its protein product is CASSLVLHTNSQETQYF. V usage is TRBV11-3 and J usage is TRBJ2-5; D is undetermined. V lost 1 base and J lost 1, with 16 bases in between. Germline V gene data show CDR1 as SGHNT and CDR2 as YENEEA. This CDR3 is built from 17 residues.